A single sample is the source of the 18 T cell receptor beta chains below, sequenced in a study of blood T cell repertoires in COVID-19. Some clones are missing from TCRdb's copy, which holds only in-frame ones; the method was immunoSEQ multiplex PCR. Of around 300,000 clones detected, around 86% appear once; the ten largest clones hold around 2.1%. Sequenced material: peripheral blood. Receptors originate from a woman in her twenties or thirties who had recovered from COVID-19.

The V and J genes are TRBV7-8 and TRBJ2-3, with TRBD2 matching over 12 bases. V gave up 4 bases and J gave up 7 bases; unmatched junction bases: 6. Germline lookup yields CDR1 SGHVS and CDR2 FQNEAQ. The CDR3 loop spans 15 amino acids. The CDR3 DNA sequence: TGTGCCAGCAGCTCACTAGCGGGGGGCTCGAATACGCAGTATTTT. Translating gives CASSSLAGGSNTQYF.

V gene TRBV6-5 combines with J gene TRBJ2-6; no reliable D call. Germline V CDR1 and CDR2: MNHEY, SVGAGI. Trimming cost V 11 bases and J 0 bases, with 14 bases left between them. The CDR3 contains 15 residues. CDR3 region: CAGRRYDSGANVLTF. The CDR3 DNA sequence: TGTGCCGGCCGCAGGTACGACTCTGGGGCCAACGTCCTGACTTTC.

The gene calls are TRBV18 and TRBJ2-1; 7 bases line up with TRBD2. The J segment lost 7 bases and the V segment lost 2 bases, leaving 2 bases of the junction unmatched. Germline V gene lookup returns CDR1 KGHSH and CDR2 LQKENI. This CDR3 contains 13 residues. CDR3 region: CASSPWGGNEQFF. CDR3 bases: TGTGCCAGCTCACCATGGGGGGGGAATGAGCAGTTCTTC.

CDR3 residues: CTSSQIRQGDGYTF. In DNA form, the CDR3 reads TGCACCAGCAGCCAAATTAGACAGGGAGACGGCTACACCTTC. The V call is TRBV1, the J call TRBJ1-2; TRBD1, the table's D call, lacks a check against the DNA. TRBV1 is a listed pseudogene. CDR3 length: 14 residues.

The V gene is TRBV29-1, the J gene TRBJ1-2; 8 bases agree with TRBD1. Germline trimming cut 1 base from V and 5 bases from J; bases unmatched to any gene: 6. The CDR3 consists of 14 residues. In germline, CDR1 is SQVTM, CDR2 ANQGSEA. The CDR3 loop is CSVEGGQGLYGYTF. The CDR3 region has the DNA TGCAGCGTTGAAGGCGGACAGGGTTTGTATGGCTACACCTTC.

CDR3 DNA sequence: TGTGCCAGCAGCTTCTCTTTCCAGGGAAACACTGAAGCTTTCTTT. Its protein product is CASSFSFQGNTEAFF. The genes are TRBV5-5 and TRBJ1-1; perhaps TRBD1 as D (5 bases). The germline V and J ends were trimmed by 2 bases and 2 bases, with 13 bases remaining between them. Germline values: CDR1 SGHKS, CDR2 YYEKEE (reference sequence). The CDR3 runs to 15 residues. Full variable domain (outside the CDR3, taken from reference TRBV5-5 and TRBJ1-1): DAGVTQSPTHLIKTRGQQVTLRCSPISGHKSVSWYQQVLGQGPQFIFQYYEKEERGRGNFPDRFSARQFPNYSSELNVNALLLGDSALYLCASSFSFQGNTEAFFGQGTRLTVV.

The gene calls are TRBV21-1 and TRBJ1-5; no check of the table's D call, TRBD1, against the DNA was made. TRBV21-1 is listed as a pseudogene. The CDR3 is made up of 16 amino acids. This CDR3 is CASSIPPGPLNQPQHF. In DNA, the CDR3 is TGTGCCAGCAGCATTCCCCCAGGGCCCCTGAATCAGCCCCAGCATTTT.

This clone showed up just once. This chain joins TRBV5-5 and TRBJ2-1; D is possibly TRBD1 (5 bases). Germline CDR1 SGHKS, CDR2 YYEKEE (reference sequence). V lost 4 bases and J 8 bases, leaving 10 bases between the germline ends. CDR3 length: 12 residues. The CDR3, as DNA: TGTGCCAGCAGCCCCCGCAGGGATGAGCAGTTCTTC. It codes for CASSPRRDEQFF.

This sequence joins TRBV6-5 and TRBJ1-4, with 7 positions matching TRBD1. This CDR3 is built from 13 residues. Germline CDR1 is MNHEY and CDR2 is SVGAGI. V lost 5 bases to trimming and J lost 6 bases; unmatched junction nucleotides: 3. DNA of the CDR3: TGTGCCAGCAGTACAGGGGCGGATGAAAAACTGTTTTTT. Its translation: CASSTGADEKLFF.

This CDR3 reads CASSYAILEKLFF. CDR3 nucleotide sequence: TGCGCCAGCAGCTATGCCATACTCGAAAAACTGTTTTTT. The chain recombines TRBV4-1 with TRBJ1-4; no clear D. The germline V gene encodes CDR1 MGHRA and CDR2 YSYEKL. Trimming left V 5 bases short and J 8 bases short, with 12 bases between. The CDR3 extends over 13 amino acids.

V is TRBV2 and J is TRBJ2-3; D uncertain. The CDR3 runs to 16 residues. The ends were cut back, 4 bases at V and 4 bases at J, with 18 bases in the middle. Per germline, CDR1 SNHLY and CDR2 FYNNEI. CDR3: CASSGKFPQAPDTQYF. The DNA of the CDR3 is TGTGCCAGCAGTGGAAAGTTTCCCCAAGCCCCAGATACGCAGTATTTT.

This chain connects TRBV5-1 to TRBJ2-3; 8 bases align to TRBD1. The CDR3 covers 15 residues. J lost 2 bases, V lost 5 bases, and 7 bases had no gene match. CDR1 SGHRS and CDR2 YFSETQ come from the germline V gene. Here the CDR3 reads CASSPDRGDTDTQYF. As DNA, the CDR3 is TGCGCCAGCAGTCCCGACAGGGGAGACACAGATACGCAGTATTTT.

The chain links TRBV6-5 to TRBJ2-7, with D maybe TRBD2 (5 bases). CDR1 MNHEY and CDR2 SVGAGI come from the germline V gene. Trimming pared 6 bases from V and 2 bases from J, leaving 17 bases between. This CDR3 region has 15 residues. Written as DNA, the CDR3 is TGTGCCAGCAGGACGGGCGCAACTAGGGCCTACGAGCAGTACTTC. Protein sequence: CASRTGATRAYEQYF.

The rearrangement joins TRBV11-2 to TRBJ1-2; TRBD1 is a possible D gene (5 bases). The CDR3 has 15 amino acids. Germline V lookup: CDR1 SGHAT, CDR2 FQNNGV. V lost 0 bases to trimming and J lost 6 bases, with 14 bases between them. CDR3 in DNA: TGTGCCAGCAGCTTAGATCTCCGGGGGAGCAATGGCTACACCTTC. Translated, it gives CASSLDLRGSNGYTF.

The chain couples TRBV4-1 to TRBJ1-2, with D tentatively TRBD1 (5 bases). The CDR3 sequence is 14 residues long. Trimming removed 4 bases from V and 6 bases from J, with 15 bases in between. From germline, CDR1 is MGHRA and CDR2 YSYEKL. The CDR3 sequence: CASSPAGRFDGYTF. CDR3 bases: TGCGCCAGCAGCCCCGCAGGGAGGTTCGATGGCTACACCTTC.

Here the CDR3 reads CASSPLLNMEGDTEAFF. Written as DNA, the CDR3 is TGTGCCAGCAGCCCATTATTAAACATGGAAGGAGACACTGAAGCTTTCTTT. The chain has TRBV7-9 and TRBJ1-1; D not certain. Germline values: CDR1 SEHNR, CDR2 FQNEAQ (reference sequence). The V end was cut by 5 bases, the J end by 3 bases, with 22 bases between. The CDR3 contains 17 residues.

V gene TRBV7-2 combines with J gene TRBJ2-7; tentatively, D is TRBD2 (5 bases). The CDR3 is made up of 12 amino acids. Per germline, CDR1 SGHTA and CDR2 FQGNSA. V lost 1 base, J lost 12 bases, and 13 bases lay in between. Here the CDR3 DNA reads TGTGCCAGCAGCTTAGACTTCCAGCGGCCGTACTTC. It codes for CASSLDFQRPYF.

V usage is TRBV18 and J usage is TRBJ1-1; D may be TRBD1 (6 bases). There are 13 residues in the CDR3. V was trimmed by 4 bases and J by 8 bases, leaving 14 bases between them. Germline V CDR1 and CDR2: KGHSH, LQKENI. CDR3 residues: CASSQSGETEAFF. The CDR3 nucleotides are TGTGCCAGCTCACAGTCAGGGGAGACAGAAGCTTTCTTT.